These T cell receptor beta chains were read from a single sample in a study of vaccination effects on CD4 cells after COVID-19. Sequenced by immunoSEQ multiplex PCR; TCRdb stores in-frame clones only, minus some. The data show about 46,000 clones, around 74% seen once. For these receptors, no antigen is known. The specimen comprised CD4+ T cells from PBMCs cultured without peptide, sampled before COVID-19 vaccination. The receptors derive from a human donor who had a prior SARS-CoV-2 infection. Both conserved end residues are part of each CDR3. Fields, in order: clone size, V gene, J gene, D gene, CDR3 DNA, CDR3 protein. The D gene is left open where the match is weak. Clone sizes are given selectively: once, few, many, or a class where the clone is expanded.

abundance: -
v_gene: TRBV5-1
j_gene: TRBJ2-3
d_gene: TRBD2
CDR3nt: TGCGCCAGCAGCTTGGCCGTGACTAGCACCTACGGGGCAGATACGCAGTATTTT
CDR3aa: CASSLAVTSTYGADTQYF

abundance: -
v_gene: TRBV2
j_gene: TRBJ2-1
d_gene: TRBD1
CDR3nt: TGTGCCAGCAGCGACCAGCTAGCAGGGGGGCAGTTCTTC
CDR3aa: CASSDQLAGGQFF

abundance: -
v_gene: TRBV5-1
j_gene: TRBJ2-3
d_gene: -
CDR3nt: TGCGCCAGCAGCTTGGGGGGGGCGGGAGCCGCAGATACGCAGTATTTT
CDR3aa: CASSLGGAGAADTQYF

abundance: -
v_gene: TRBV5-6
j_gene: TRBJ2-7
d_gene: -
CDR3nt: TGTGCCAGCAGCTCGGGACCGACCTACGAGCAGTACTTC
CDR3aa: CASSSGPTYEQYF

abundance: once
v_gene: TRBV29-1
j_gene: TRBJ2-7
d_gene: -
CDR3nt: TGCAGCGTTGAAGATCCTCCTTCGTACGCCGTAAGCGAGCAGTACTTC
CDR3aa: CSVEDPPSYAVSEQYF

abundance: once
v_gene: TRBV5-1
j_gene: TRBJ2-7
d_gene: TRBD2
CDR3nt: TGCGCCAGCAGTTATGGGACTAGCGATACCTACGAGCAGTACTTC
CDR3aa: CASSYGTSDTYEQYF

abundance: -
v_gene: TRBV11-1
j_gene: TRBJ1-2
d_gene: -
CDR3nt: TGTGCCAGCAGCCTGGGAAACTATGGCTACACCTTC
CDR3aa: CASSLGNYGYTF

abundance: medium-sized
v_gene: TRBV4-1
j_gene: TRBJ2-7
d_gene: -
CDR3nt: TGCGCCAGCAGCCAAGATCAGGGAATGGTGCAGTACTTC
CDR3aa: CASSQDQGMVQYF

abundance: -
v_gene: TRBV18
j_gene: TRBJ2-1
d_gene: -
CDR3nt: TGTGCCAGCTTTTTCGATAGAAGCTCCTACAATGAGCAGTTCTTC
CDR3aa: CASFFDRSSYNEQFF

abundance: -
v_gene: TRBV11-3
j_gene: TRBJ1-3
d_gene: TRBD1
CDR3nt: TGTGCCAGCAGCTTAGCCCGGGACAGCAACATATATTTT
CDR3aa: CASSLARDSNIYF

abundance: few
v_gene: TRBV19
j_gene: TRBJ1-6
d_gene: -
CDR3nt: TGTGCCAGTAGTATGGGCCCGAATTCACCCCTCCACTTT
CDR3aa: CASSMGPNSPLHF

abundance: -
v_gene: TRBV13
j_gene: TRBJ2-5
d_gene: -
CDR3nt: TGTGCCAGCGCCGACAGACCCCAAGAGACCCAGTACTTC
CDR3aa: CASADRPQETQYF

abundance: -
v_gene: TRBV2
j_gene: TRBJ1-5
d_gene: -
CDR3nt: TGTGCCAGCAGTGAGAGTCAGAGAGGGGTTGCCGATCAGCCCCAGCATTTT
CDR3aa: CASSESQRGVADQPQHF

abundance: -
v_gene: TRBV9
j_gene: TRBJ2-5
d_gene: TRBD2
CDR3nt: TGTGCCAGCAGCGTCCGGGAGGGCCGAGAGACCCAGTACTTC
CDR3aa: CASSVREGRETQYF

abundance: -
v_gene: TRBV7-3
j_gene: TRBJ2-7
d_gene: -
CDR3nt: TGTGCCAGCAGCTTAACCTCAGATAACGAGCAGTACTTC
CDR3aa: CASSLTSDNEQYF

abundance: few
v_gene: TRBV18
j_gene: TRBJ2-7
d_gene: -
CDR3nt: TGTGCCAGCTCACCAAGAACCGAGTCCTACGAGCAGTACTTC
CDR3aa: CASSPRTESYEQYF

abundance: -
v_gene: TRBV6-5
j_gene: TRBJ2-1
d_gene: -
CDR3nt: TGTGCCAGCAGTAGATCCCTCAACAATGAGCAGTTCTTC
CDR3aa: CASSRSLNNEQFF

abundance: -
v_gene: TRBV9
j_gene: TRBJ1-1
d_gene: -
CDR3nt: TGTGCCAGCAGCGGGACGGTGAACACTGAAGCTTTCTTT
CDR3aa: CASSGTVNTEAFF

abundance: -
v_gene: TRBV3-1/TRBV3-2
j_gene: TRBJ1-1
d_gene: -
CDR3nt: TGTGCCAGCAGCCAAGGTGGCAGGTTGAGTGAAGCTTTCTTT
CDR3aa: CASSQGGRLSEAFF

abundance: -
v_gene: TRBV23-1
j_gene: TRBJ2-6
d_gene: -
CDR3nt: TGCGCCAGCAGTCAATCGGCGTTCTCTGGGGCCAACGTCCTGACTTTC
CDR3aa: CASSQSAFSGANVLTF

abundance: few
v_gene: TRBV30
j_gene: TRBJ1-1
d_gene: -
CDR3nt: TGTGCCTGGAGTGCCCGGGCCATTCGGAACACTGAAGCTTTCTTT
CDR3aa: CAWSARAIRNTEAFF

abundance: -
v_gene: TRBV29-1
j_gene: TRBJ2-5
d_gene: TRBD2
CDR3nt: TGCAGCGTTAGTCTAGCGGGGGGGCAAGAGACCCAGTACTTC
CDR3aa: CSVSLAGGQETQYF

abundance: few
v_gene: TRBV19
j_gene: TRBJ2-1
d_gene: -
CDR3nt: TGTGCCAGTAGTATTAGGGGCGGGAACCTGTACAATGAGCAGTTCTTC
CDR3aa: CASSIRGGNLYNEQFF

abundance: -
v_gene: TRBV19
j_gene: TRBJ2-1
d_gene: -
CDR3nt: TGTGCCAGTAGTAGGAGGGTTTTACTTGAGCAGTTCTTC
CDR3aa: CASSRRVLLEQFF

abundance: -
v_gene: TRBV5-6
j_gene: TRBJ2-7
d_gene: TRBD2
CDR3nt: TGTGCCAGCAGCTTGGGGGCTATGGGGAGGGACGAGCAGTACTTC
CDR3aa: CASSLGAMGRDEQYF

abundance: -
v_gene: TRBV5-1
j_gene: TRBJ2-3
d_gene: -
CDR3nt: TGCGCCAGCACCGGGGGGCACGGAGATACGCAGTATTTT
CDR3aa: CASTGGHGDTQYF

abundance: -
v_gene: TRBV6-5
j_gene: TRBJ1-2
d_gene: -
CDR3nt: TGTGCCAGCAGTTTCGTCGGGGGGGCGGAGGGCTACACCTTC
CDR3aa: CASSFVGGAEGYTF

abundance: -
v_gene: TRBV6-5
j_gene: TRBJ1-5
d_gene: -
CDR3nt: TGTGCCAGCAGACTCGGACGGTATAGCAATCAGCCCCAGCATTTT
CDR3aa: CASRLGRYSNQPQHF

abundance: -
v_gene: TRBV5-1
j_gene: TRBJ1-2
d_gene: -
CDR3nt: TGCGCCAGCAGCTTGGGGATGGTCCGGGGGGGAAACTACACCTTC
CDR3aa: CASSLGMVRGGNYTF

abundance: -
v_gene: TRBV3-1/TRBV3-2
j_gene: TRBJ1-1
d_gene: -
CDR3nt: TGTGCCAGCAGCCAAGGAGGGCCCTGGATGAACACTGAAGCTTTCTTT
CDR3aa: CASSQGGPWMNTEAFF

abundance: -
v_gene: TRBV7-9
j_gene: TRBJ2-4
d_gene: -
CDR3nt: TGTGCCAGCCGCGGGGTAGCCAAAAACATTCAGTACTTC
CDR3aa: CASRGVAKNIQYF

abundance: -
v_gene: TRBV5-6
j_gene: TRBJ2-6
d_gene: TRBD1
CDR3nt: TGTGCCAGCAGCTTGGTGACAGGGGGGTCCTCTGGGGCCAACGTCCTGACTTTC
CDR3aa: CASSLVTGGSSGANVLTF

abundance: -
v_gene: TRBV11-3
j_gene: TRBJ2-3
d_gene: TRBD2
CDR3nt: TGTGCCAGCAGCCACGGGACTAGCTTTGCAGATACGCAGTATTTT
CDR3aa: CASSHGTSFADTQYF

abundance: -
v_gene: TRBV2
j_gene: TRBJ2-5
d_gene: TRBD2
CDR3nt: TGTGCCAGCAGCCGTAGCGGGCCGTACCAAGAGACCCAGTACTTC
CDR3aa: CASSRSGPYQETQYF

abundance: -
v_gene: TRBV4-2
j_gene: TRBJ2-1
d_gene: TRBD2
CDR3nt: TGTGCCAGCAGCCAAGAGGTCCGGGAGGGGTGGTACAATGAGCAGTTCTTC
CDR3aa: CASSQEVREGWYNEQFF

abundance: -
v_gene: TRBV3-1/TRBV3-2
j_gene: TRBJ2-1
d_gene: TRBD2
CDR3nt: TGTGCCAGCAGCCAAGAACTAGCGGGAGTTCGGGATGAGCAGTTCTTC
CDR3aa: CASSQELAGVRDEQFF

abundance: -
v_gene: TRBV9
j_gene: TRBJ2-1
d_gene: TRBD1
CDR3nt: TGTGCCAGCAGCCCGACAGGGACCTACAATGAGCAGTTCTTC
CDR3aa: CASSPTGTYNEQFF

abundance: -
v_gene: TRBV7-3
j_gene: TRBJ2-7
d_gene: -
CDR3nt: TGTGCCAGCAGCTTAACGCGTGACAGTGGGGGCGAGCAGTACTTC
CDR3aa: CASSLTRDSGGEQYF

abundance: -
v_gene: TRBV7-8
j_gene: TRBJ2-3
d_gene: -
CDR3nt: TGTGCCAGCAGCCTATTATTCGGTACGCAGTATTTT
CDR3aa: CASSLLFGTQYF

abundance: -
v_gene: TRBV7-2
j_gene: TRBJ2-3
d_gene: -
CDR3nt: TGTGCCAGCAGCTTAGGAGGGCACGATACGCAGTATTTT
CDR3aa: CASSLGGHDTQYF

abundance: few
v_gene: TRBV18
j_gene: TRBJ1-3
d_gene: -
CDR3nt: TGTGCCAGCTCACCAACAACACAAGGCCCTGGAAACACCATATATTTT
CDR3aa: CASSPTTQGPGNTIYF

abundance: -
v_gene: TRBV2
j_gene: TRBJ1-1
d_gene: TRBD1
CDR3nt: TGTGCCAGCAGGGAATATACAGGGGGCAGGAACACTGAAGCTTTCTTT
CDR3aa: CASREYTGGRNTEAFF

abundance: -
v_gene: TRBV7-9
j_gene: TRBJ2-2
d_gene: -
CDR3nt: TGTGCCAGCACCGGGCTCGGGTGGGGATCTGTCGGGGAGCTGTTTTTT
CDR3aa: CASTGLGWGSVGELFF